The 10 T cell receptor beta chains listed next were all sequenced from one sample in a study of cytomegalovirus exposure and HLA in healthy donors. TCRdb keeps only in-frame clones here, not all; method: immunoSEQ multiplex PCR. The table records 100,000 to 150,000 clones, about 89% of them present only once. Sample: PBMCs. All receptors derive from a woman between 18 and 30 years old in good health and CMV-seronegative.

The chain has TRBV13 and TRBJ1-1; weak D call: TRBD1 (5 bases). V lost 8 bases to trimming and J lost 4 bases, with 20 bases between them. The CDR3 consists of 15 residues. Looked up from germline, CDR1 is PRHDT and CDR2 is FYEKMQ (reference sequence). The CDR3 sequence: CASSRVGGVGTEAFF. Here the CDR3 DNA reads TGTGCCAGCTCTCGAGTTGGGGGGGTGGGCACTGAAGCTTTCTTT. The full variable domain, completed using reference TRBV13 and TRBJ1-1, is AAGVIQSPRHLIKEKRETATLKCYPIPRHDTVYWYQQGPGQDPQFLISFYEKMQSDKGSIPDRFSAQQFSDYHSELNMSSLELGDSALYFCASSRVGGVGTEAFFGQGTRLTVV.

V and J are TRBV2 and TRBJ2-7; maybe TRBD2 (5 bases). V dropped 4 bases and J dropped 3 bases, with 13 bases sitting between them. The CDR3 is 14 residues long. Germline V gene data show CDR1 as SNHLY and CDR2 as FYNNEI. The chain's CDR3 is CASSVGSGFYEQYF. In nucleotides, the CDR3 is TGTGCCAGCAGTGTTGGTTCGGGGTTCTACGAGCAGTACTTC.

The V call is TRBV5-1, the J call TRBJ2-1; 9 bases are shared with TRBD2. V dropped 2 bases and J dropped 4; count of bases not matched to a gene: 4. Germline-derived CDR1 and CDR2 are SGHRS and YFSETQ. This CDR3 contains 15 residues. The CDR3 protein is CASSLGLAGYNEQFF. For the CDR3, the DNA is TGCGCCAGCAGCTTAGGGCTAGCGGGATACAATGAGCAGTTCTTC.

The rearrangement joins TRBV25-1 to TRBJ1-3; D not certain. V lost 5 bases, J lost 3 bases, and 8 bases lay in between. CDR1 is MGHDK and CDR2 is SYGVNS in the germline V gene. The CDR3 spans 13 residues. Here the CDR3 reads CASSRRFGNTIYF. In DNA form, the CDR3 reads TGTGCCAGCAGTAGGAGGTTTGGAAACACCATATATTTT.

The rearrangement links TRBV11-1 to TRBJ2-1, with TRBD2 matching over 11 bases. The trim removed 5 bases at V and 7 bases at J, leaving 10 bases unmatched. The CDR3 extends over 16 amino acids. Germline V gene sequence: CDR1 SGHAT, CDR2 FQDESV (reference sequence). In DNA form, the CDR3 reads TGTGCCAGCAGCACGGGTGGCACTAGCGGGAGTAATGAGCAGTTCTTC. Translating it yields CASSTGGTSGSNEQFF.

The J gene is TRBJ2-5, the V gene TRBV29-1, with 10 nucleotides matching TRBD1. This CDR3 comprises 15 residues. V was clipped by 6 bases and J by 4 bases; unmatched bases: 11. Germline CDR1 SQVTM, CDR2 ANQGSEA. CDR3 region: CSVASRDRGGETQYF. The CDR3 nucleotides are TGCAGCGTGGCAAGCCGGGACAGGGGTGGAGAGACCCAGTACTTC.

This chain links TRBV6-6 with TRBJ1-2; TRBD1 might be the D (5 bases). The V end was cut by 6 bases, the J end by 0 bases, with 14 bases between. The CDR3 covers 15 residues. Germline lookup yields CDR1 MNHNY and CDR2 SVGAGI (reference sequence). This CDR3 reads CASSPQGPTNYGYTF. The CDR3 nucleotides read TGTGCCAGCAGCCCCCAGGGCCCGACTAACTATGGCTACACCTTC.

CDR3 residues: CASSDREPGANVLTF. CDR3 nucleotide sequence: TGTGCCAGCAGCGACAGGGAACCTGGGGCCAACGTCCTGACTTTC. The chain links TRBV7-9 to TRBJ2-6; TRBD1 matches 7 bases. V shed 5 bases and J 2 bases; nucleotides not matched to a gene: 3. This CDR3 has 15 amino acids. Germline loops: CDR1 SEHNR, CDR2 FQNEAQ (reference sequence).

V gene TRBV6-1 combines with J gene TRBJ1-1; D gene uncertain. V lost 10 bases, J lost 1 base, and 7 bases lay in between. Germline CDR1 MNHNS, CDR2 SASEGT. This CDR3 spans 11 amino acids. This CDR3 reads CATSQNTEAFF. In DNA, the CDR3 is TGTGCCACTTCACAGAACACTGAAGCTTTCTTT.

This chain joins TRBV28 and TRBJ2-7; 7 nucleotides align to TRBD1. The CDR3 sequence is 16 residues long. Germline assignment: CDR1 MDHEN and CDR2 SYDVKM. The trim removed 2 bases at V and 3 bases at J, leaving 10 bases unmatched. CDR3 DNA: TGTGCCAGCAGTTTAGTCTACGGGACAGAGGACTACGAGCAGTACTTC. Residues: CASSLVYGTEDYEQYF. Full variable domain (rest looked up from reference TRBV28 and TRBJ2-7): DVKVTQSSRYLVKRTGEKVFLECVQDMDHENMFWYRQDPGLGLRLIYFSYDVKMKEKGDIPEGYSVSREKKERFSLILESASTNQTSMYLCASSLVYGTEDYEQYFGPGTRLTVT.